These 17 T cell receptor beta chains originate from one sample sequenced in a study of post-analysis software for immune sequencing data. These TCRs are of unknown antigen specificity. Unique molecular identifiers were built into the TCR beta cDNA libraries. In TCRdb, the PCR reads were re-called with MiXCR into one record per CDR3 protein. The top ten hold about 1.8% of the sample, which has hundreds of thousands of distinct CDR3 sequences, about 40% seen once. Study results and caveats: Patients showed TRBV5-6, TRBV5-1 and TRBV20-1 among a few TRBV segments more frequent than in controls.

Sequencing input: blood. The receptors come from a girl under 18 with multiple sclerosis.

V is TRBV9 and J is TRBJ2-5; D might be TRBD1 (5 bases). V dropped 0 bases and J dropped 2 bases, with 11 bases sitting between them. The CDR3 sequence is 15 residues long. Germline V gene lookup returns CDR1 SGDLS and CDR2 YYNGEE. CDR3 residues: CASSVDRTLQETQYF. The CDR3 nucleotides read TGTGCCAGCAGCGTAGATAGGACACTTCAAGAGACCCAGTACTTC.

This clonotype was picked up a small number of times. The chain carries TRBV6-2 or TRBV6-3 and TRBJ2-1; 14 positions match TRBD2. The CDR3 runs to 14 residues. J gave up 9 bases and V 4 bases, and 2 bases lay outside the gene matches. Germline CDR1 and CDR2: MNHEY and SVGEGT. CDR3 coding DNA: TGTGCCAGCAGTTTCGGACTAGCGGGAGGTGAGCAGTTCTTC. This gives the protein CASSFGLAGGEQFF.

As for this clonotype: A clone one base away is much larger, so this may be a read error. The V call is TRBV12-3 or TRBV12-4, the J call TRBJ2-5; D gene unclear. Between the trimmed V and J ends, which lost 5 bases and 0 bases, there was a span of 13 bases. This CDR3 is built from 15 residues. The CDR3 bases are TGTGCCAGCAGTCCGTACGACTGGAACCAAGAGACCCAGTACTTC. Amino acid sequence: CASSPYDWNQETQYF.

This clonotype has more than one count but fewer than ten. The V call is TRBV10-3, the J call TRBJ2-5, with D tentatively TRBD2 (5 bases). The end of the DNA aligns better with TRBJ2-7, so the J call may be wrong. The CDR3 covers 12 residues. Germline CDR1 is ENHRY and CDR2 is SYGVKD. The chain's CDR3 is CAISVGRAEQYF. In DNA form, the CDR3 reads TGTGCCATCAGTGTCGGGCGGGCCGAGCAGTACTTC.

V gene TRBV12-3 or TRBV12-4 combines with J gene TRBJ2-5; 9 bases fit TRBD1. The length of the CDR3 is 16 residues. V trimming: 6 bases; J trimming: 0 bases; junction bases outside the gene matches: 8. The CDR3 nucleotides read TGTGCCAGCAGCCCCGGGACAGGGCGTAACCAAGAGACCCAGTACTTC. It translates to CASSPGTGRNQETQYF.

The chain uses TRBV4-1 and TRBJ1-4; the D is unclear. Per germline, CDR1 MGHRA and CDR2 YSYEKL. The V end lost 0 bases, the J end lost 6 bases, and 5 bases lay between the germline ends. The CDR3 length is 13 residues. CDR3 nucleotide sequence: TGCGCCAGCAGCCAAGATTGGTATGAAAAACTGTTTTTT. This sequence encodes CASSQDWYEKLFF.

V and J are TRBV10-3 and TRBJ2-1; weak D call: TRBD1 (5 bases). The V gene lost 7 bases and the J gene lost 4 bases, with 11 bases spanning the gap. Germline-derived CDR1 and CDR2 are ENHRY and SYGVKD. The CDR3 has 13 amino acids. The CDR3 DNA is TGTGCCATCAAGGGGCAGGATTACAATGAGCAGTTCTTC. This translates into CAIKGQDYNEQFF.

V is TRBV7-2 and J is TRBJ2-7; TRBD2 is a possible D gene (6 bases). V was pared by 2 bases and J by 3 bases, with 14 bases between. CDR3 length equals 15 residues. Germline-derived CDR1 and CDR2 are SGHTA and FQGNSA. The CDR3 DNA sequence: TGTGCCAGCAGCTTATCCGGGGGACCTAACTACGAGCAGTACTTC. Its protein product is CASSLSGGPNYEQYF.

This clonotype came up a few times. The DNA for the CDR3 is TGTGCCAGCAGCTTAGTGGCGGGCCAGGGGAATGAGCAGTTCTTC. It encodes CASSLVAGQGNEQFF. V is TRBV7-2 and J is TRBJ2-1; D perhaps matches TRBD1 (6 bases). V was pared by 1 base and J by 7 bases, with 14 bases between. The CDR3 has 15 residues. Germline values: CDR1 SGHTA, CDR2 FQGNSA. The entire variable domain, with the rest obtained from reference TRBV7-2 and TRBJ2-1, is as follows: GAGVSQSPSNKVTEKGKDVELRCDPISGHTALYWYRQSLGQGLEFLIYFQGNSAPDKSGLPSDRFSAERTGGSVSTLTIQRTQQEDSAVYLCASSLVAGQGNEQFFGPGTRLTVL.

The rearrangement joins TRBV6-5 to TRBJ1-1; D may be TRBD1 (5 bases). V lost 0 bases and J lost 10, with 18 bases in between. The CDR3 is 15 amino acids. Germline CDR1 MNHEY, CDR2 SVGAGI. CDR3 sequence (DNA): TGTGCCAGCAGTTACTCTTGGGACGAAAGCTTTGGAGCTTTCTTT. It translates to CASSYSWDESFGAFF.

The V and J genes are TRBV20-1 and TRBJ1-1; a possible D gene is TRBD1 (5 bases). Deletions cut 0 bases from V and 0 bases from J, with 8 bases between. Germline assignment: CDR1 DFQATT and CDR2 SNEGSKA (reference sequence). The CDR3 totals 14 residues. CDR3 residues: CSAREGTVNTEAFF. CDR3 DNA: TGCAGTGCTAGAGAAGGGACGGTGAACACTGAAGCTTTCTTT.

This clonotype occurred a few times. The chain couples TRBV4-1 to TRBJ1-2, with unresolved D. CDR3 size: 14 residues. Germline V lookup: CDR1 MGHRA, CDR2 YSYEKL. V was cut by 1 base and J by 0 bases, with 6 bases left in between. Written as DNA, the CDR3 is TGCGCCAGCAGCCAAGCGGCTTCTAACTATGGCTACACCTTC. Its protein product is CASSQAASNYGYTF.

J is TRBJ2-7 and V is TRBV29-1; D may be TRBD1 (6 bases). The CDR3 totals 16 residues. The ends were cut back, 4 bases at V and 0 bases at J, with 19 bases in the middle. Germline loops: CDR1 SQVTM, CDR2 ANQGSEA. DNA for the CDR3: TGCAGCGTTGGGTTAGACCGGGACACAAGCTCCTACGAGCAGTACTTC. It is translated as CSVGLDRDTSSYEQYF.

The chain combines TRBV5-1 with TRBJ2-1, with TRBD2 matching 9 bases. Losses at the gene ends were 4 bases for V and 9 bases for J; bases not matched to a gene: 8. The CDR3 sequence is 14 residues long. CDR1 is SGHRS, CDR2 YFSETQ, per germline. The CDR3, as DNA: TGCGCCAGCAGCGGTAGCGGGAGAGCCGGTGAGCAGTTCTTC. It yields the protein CASSGSGRAGEQFF.

The chain uses TRBV7-8 and TRBJ2-5; D perhaps matches TRBD2 (5 bases). Trimming cost V 5 bases and J 3 bases, with 16 bases left between them. The CDR3 spans 15 residues. Germline lookup yields CDR1 SGHVS and CDR2 FQNEAQ. The CDR3 sequence: CASSPISWGEETQYF. The CDR3 nucleotides read TGTGCCAGCAGCCCCATATCCTGGGGAGAAGAGACCCAGTACTTC.

This chain links TRBV7-2 with TRBJ2-3; unclear D gene. Germline CDR1 and CDR2: SGHTA and FQGNSA. The V end lost 4 bases, the J end lost 2 bases, and 10 bases lay between the germline ends. The CDR3 is 14 residues long. The CDR3 bases are TGTGCCAGCAGCTCCCTGAGCCTCACAGATACGCAGTATTTT. Protein product: CASSSLSLTDTQYF.

The V and J genes are TRBV12-3 or TRBV12-4 and TRBJ1-1, with 7 positions matching TRBD1. CDR3 length equals 18 residues. J was trimmed by 0 bases and V by 6 bases; bases with no gene match: 16. DNA for the CDR3: TGTGCCAGCAGCTCGGTTCGGAGGGGGCTCCTCATGAACACTGAAGCTTTCTTT. Encoded protein: CASSSVRRGLLMNTEAFF.